These T cell receptor beta chains were read from a single sample in a study of human T cells and chemical hapten exposure. TCRdb reanalysed the RACE reads using MiXCR and keeps one entry per CDR3 protein. The table records about 360,000 distinct CDR3 sequences, roughly 6.9% of them present only once. Sample: whole blood, taken in connection with sensitization to the hapten diphenylcyclopropenone (DPC). These receptors were obtained from a woman aged 18-29 years with alopecia areata. Some clones in this sample may be carry-over from other donors' samples. The CDR3 runs from the conserved cysteine through the conserved F or W. Each record gives: D gene, J gene, V gene, CDR3 length, clone size, CDR3 protein, CDR3 DNA. The D gene is left open where the match is weak. Rows give clone size only sometimes, using once, few, many, or a class for an expanded clone.

d_call: TRBD2
j_call: TRBJ2-3
v_call: TRBV6-5
cdr3_length: 18
clone_size: few
cdr3_aa: CASSYSSGTSGGTDTQYF
cdr3_nt: TGTGCCAGCAGTTACTCGAGCGGGACTAGCGGGGGCACAGATACGCAGTATTTT

d_call: -
j_call: TRBJ1-2
v_call: TRBV14
cdr3_length: 12
clone_size: few
cdr3_aa: CASSQEVKGYTF
cdr3_nt: TGTGCCAGCAGCCAAGAAGTCAAAGGCTACACCTTC

d_call: TRBD1
j_call: TRBJ2-7
v_call: TRBV6-5
cdr3_length: 14
clone_size: few
cdr3_aa: CASMRGQGAVEQYF
cdr3_nt: TGTGCCAGCATGAGGGGACAGGGGGCGGTTGAGCAGTACTTC

d_call: TRBD2
j_call: TRBJ2-5
v_call: TRBV29-1
cdr3_length: 14
clone_size: -
cdr3_aa: CSVGLAGPQETQYF
cdr3_nt: TGCAGCGTCGGACTAGCGGGGCCCCAAGAGACCCAGTACTTC

d_call: -
j_call: TRBJ2-2
v_call: TRBV3-1
cdr3_length: 15
clone_size: -
cdr3_aa: CASSQVSPNTGELFF
cdr3_nt: TGTGCCAGCAGCCAAGTCAGCCCGAACACCGGGGAGCTGTTTTTT

d_call: TRBD1
j_call: TRBJ1-2
v_call: TRBV3-1
cdr3_length: 16
clone_size: few
cdr3_aa: CASTAGTTGGDYGYTF
cdr3_nt: TGTGCCAGCACCGCCGGGACGACAGGGGGGGACTATGGCTACACCTTC

d_call: -
j_call: TRBJ2-3
v_call: TRBV21-1
cdr3_length: 17
clone_size: many
cdr3_aa: CASNLRSGTGVADTQYF
cdr3_nt: TGTGCCAGCAACCTACGCTCCGGGACAGGGGTAGCAGATACGCAGTATTTT

d_call: -
j_call: TRBJ1-6
v_call: TRBV3-1
cdr3_length: 15
clone_size: -
cdr3_aa: CASSNLGGRNSPLHF
cdr3_nt: TGTGCCAGCAGCAACCTAGGGGGGCGGAATTCACCCCTCCACTTT

d_call: -
j_call: TRBJ1-2
v_call: TRBV29-1
cdr3_length: 16
clone_size: many
cdr3_aa: CSVENPSFRGGHGYTF
cdr3_nt: TGCAGCGTTGAGAACCCCAGCTTTAGGGGGGGCCATGGCTACACCTTC

d_call: -
j_call: TRBJ2-5
v_call: TRBV4-3
cdr3_length: 17
clone_size: many
cdr3_aa: CASSLRSGPSGQETQYF
cdr3_nt: TGCGCCAGCAGCCTGAGGTCAGGGCCCTCCGGCCAAGAGACCCAGTACTTC

d_call: TRBD2
j_call: TRBJ2-1
v_call: TRBV11-2
cdr3_length: 16
clone_size: -
cdr3_aa: CASSLVWLAGSNEQFF
cdr3_nt: TGTGCCAGCAGCTTAGTATGGCTAGCGGGCAGCAATGAGCAGTTCTTC

d_call: TRBD2
j_call: TRBJ2-3
v_call: TRBV12-3/TRBV12-4
cdr3_length: 14
clone_size: -
cdr3_aa: CASSLRGGQYTQYF
cdr3_nt: TGTGCCAGCAGTTTACGGGGGGGCCAATATACGCAGTATTTT

d_call: -
j_call: TRBJ2-5
v_call: TRBV27
cdr3_length: 13
clone_size: -
cdr3_aa: CASSLYGRETQYF
cdr3_nt: TGTGCCAGCAGTTTATACGGGAGAGAGACCCAGTACTTC

d_call: TRBD2
j_call: TRBJ2-5
v_call: TRBV5-1
cdr3_length: 14
clone_size: -
cdr3_aa: CASSLDSGQETQYF
cdr3_nt: TGCGCCAGCAGCTTGGATAGCGGGCAAGAGACCCAGTACTTC

d_call: TRBD1
j_call: TRBJ1-1
v_call: TRBV3-1
cdr3_length: 18
clone_size: -
cdr3_aa: CASSQDVRDRGKNTEAFF
cdr3_nt: TGTGCCAGCAGCCAAGATGTTAGGGACAGGGGGAAGAACACTGAAGCTTTCTTT

d_call: TRBD1
j_call: TRBJ1-1
v_call: TRBV7-2
cdr3_length: 16
clone_size: few
cdr3_aa: CASSSPGQGMNTEAFF
cdr3_nt: TGTGCCAGCAGCTCCCCGGGACAGGGAATGAACACTGAAGCTTTCTTT

d_call: TRBD2
j_call: TRBJ2-3
v_call: TRBV28
cdr3_length: 17
clone_size: many
cdr3_aa: CASSFFQRGSGTDTQYF
cdr3_nt: TGTGCCAGCAGTTTTTTTCAGCGGGGGTCTGGCACAGATACGCAGTATTTT

d_call: TRBD2
j_call: TRBJ2-5
v_call: TRBV28
cdr3_length: 15
clone_size: -
cdr3_aa: CASSPTSGVEETQYF
cdr3_nt: TGTGCCAGCAGTCCGACTAGCGGGGTTGAAGAGACCCAGTACTTC

d_call: -
j_call: TRBJ1-1
v_call: TRBV12-3/TRBV12-4
cdr3_length: 14
clone_size: many
cdr3_aa: CASSLAGSFTEAFF
cdr3_nt: TGTGCCAGCAGTTTAGCAGGGTCCTTCACTGAAGCTTTCTTT

d_call: -
j_call: TRBJ2-7
v_call: TRBV5-1
cdr3_length: 15
clone_size: few
cdr3_aa: CASSQGPGLSYEQYF
cdr3_nt: TGCGCCAGCAGCCAAGGGCCCGGGCTCTCCTACGAGCAGTACTTC

d_call: -
j_call: TRBJ1-1
v_call: TRBV29-1
cdr3_length: 13
clone_size: -
cdr3_aa: CSVEAAANTEAFF
cdr3_nt: TGCAGCGTTGAGGCGGCAGCGAACACTGAAGCTTTCTTT

d_call: TRBD1
j_call: TRBJ2-1
v_call: TRBV6-2/TRBV6-3
cdr3_length: 19
clone_size: -
cdr3_aa: CASSYDWTGATSSYNEQFF
cdr3_nt: TGTGCCAGCAGTTATGACTGGACAGGCGCAACTAGCTCCTACAATGAGCAGTTCTTC

d_call: -
j_call: TRBJ2-3
v_call: TRBV6-2/TRBV6-3
cdr3_length: 15
clone_size: many
cdr3_aa: CASSSPNRGTDTQYF
cdr3_nt: TGTGCCAGCAGCTCCCCCAACCGAGGCACAGATACGCAGTATTTT

d_call: -
j_call: TRBJ2-2
v_call: TRBV10-3
cdr3_length: 16
clone_size: -
cdr3_aa: CAIRPIGRSRTGELFF
cdr3_nt: TGTGCCATCAGGCCTATAGGGAGGTCTCGCACCGGGGAGCTGTTTTTT

d_call: -
j_call: TRBJ2-4
v_call: TRBV5-1
cdr3_length: 15
clone_size: few
cdr3_aa: CASSLAGQTKNIQYF
cdr3_nt: TGCGCCAGCAGCTTGGCCGGGCAGACCAAAAACATTCAGTACTTC

d_call: -
j_call: TRBJ2-3
v_call: TRBV20-1
cdr3_length: 15
clone_size: many
cdr3_aa: CSAGYGRDWTDTQYF
cdr3_nt: TGCAGTGCTGGATACGGTAGAGATTGGACAGATACGCAGTATTTT

d_call: TRBD1
j_call: TRBJ2-6
v_call: TRBV29-1
cdr3_length: 15
clone_size: -
cdr3_aa: CSAGRTGAGANVLTF
cdr3_nt: TGCAGCGCCGGGAGGACAGGGGCTGGGGCCAACGTCCTGACTTTC

d_call: TRBD2
j_call: TRBJ2-1
v_call: TRBV6-2/TRBV6-3
cdr3_length: 16
clone_size: many
cdr3_aa: CASSYSSSGGRGEQFF
cdr3_nt: TGTGCCAGCAGTTACTCATCCAGCGGGGGGCGGGGAGAGCAGTTCTTC

d_call: -
j_call: TRBJ2-3
v_call: TRBV20-1
cdr3_length: 14
clone_size: -
cdr3_aa: CSATTGTITDTQYF
cdr3_nt: TGCAGTGCCACTACCGGGACAATCACAGATACGCAGTATTTT

d_call: TRBD1
j_call: TRBJ2-3
v_call: TRBV9
cdr3_length: 17
clone_size: many
cdr3_aa: CASSVRGQGAIVDTQYF
cdr3_nt: TGTGCCAGCAGCGTAAGGGGACAGGGGGCTATTGTAGATACGCAGTATTTT

d_call: -
j_call: TRBJ2-5
v_call: TRBV10-3
cdr3_length: 15
clone_size: -
cdr3_aa: CAFSEPTEYQETQYF
cdr3_nt: TGTGCCTTCAGTGAGCCAACAGAGTACCAAGAGACCCAGTACTTC

d_call: -
j_call: TRBJ1-1
v_call: TRBV6-5
cdr3_length: 15
clone_size: -
cdr3_aa: CASSYTRVGGTEAFF
cdr3_nt: TGTGCCAGCAGTTACACTCGGGTTGGGGGCACTGAAGCTTTCTTT

d_call: TRBD2
j_call: TRBJ2-5
v_call: TRBV27
cdr3_length: 15
clone_size: few
cdr3_aa: CASSTTGGDQETQYF
cdr3_nt: TGTGCCAGCAGTACAACTGGGGGGGACCAAGAGACCCAGTACTTC

d_call: -
j_call: TRBJ2-4
v_call: TRBV14
cdr3_length: 16
clone_size: few
cdr3_aa: CASSQGVGGPNIIQYF
cdr3_nt: TGTGCCAGCAGCCAAGGAGTCGGGGGCCCAAACATCATTCAGTACTTC

d_call: -
j_call: TRBJ2-3
v_call: TRBV11-2
cdr3_length: 15
clone_size: few
cdr3_aa: CASRQQSSSTDTQYF
cdr3_nt: TGTGCCAGCAGACAACAGAGTTCTAGCACAGATACGCAGTATTTT

d_call: -
j_call: TRBJ2-4
v_call: TRBV3-1
cdr3_length: 13
clone_size: -
cdr3_aa: CASGARGRDIQYF
cdr3_nt: TGTGCCAGCGGAGCAAGGGGCCGGGACATTCAGTACTTC

d_call: -
j_call: TRBJ1-1
v_call: TRBV5-1
cdr3_length: 14
clone_size: few
cdr3_aa: CASSLGEGGTEAFF
cdr3_nt: TGCGCCAGCAGCTTGGGAGAAGGGGGTACTGAAGCTTTCTTT

d_call: -
j_call: TRBJ2-4
v_call: TRBV12-3/TRBV12-4
cdr3_length: 14
clone_size: few
cdr3_aa: CASSYSLAKNIQYF
cdr3_nt: TGTGCCAGCAGCTACAGCCTGGCCAAAAACATTCAGTACTTC

d_call: TRBD2
j_call: TRBJ2-1
v_call: TRBV12-3/TRBV12-4
cdr3_length: 15
clone_size: few
cdr3_aa: CASSFRGGYGNEQFF
cdr3_nt: TGTGCCAGCAGTTTCCGGGGGGGATACGGCAATGAGCAGTTCTTC

d_call: TRBD1
j_call: TRBJ2-7
v_call: TRBV7-9
cdr3_length: 15
clone_size: few
cdr3_aa: CASSLGDRVIYEQYF
cdr3_nt: TGTGCCAGCAGCTTAGGGGACAGGGTAATCTACGAGCAGTACTTC

d_call: TRBD1
j_call: TRBJ1-1
v_call: TRBV15
cdr3_length: 14
clone_size: few
cdr3_aa: CATSGQGAETEAFF
cdr3_nt: TGTGCCACCAGCGGCCAGGGGGCGGAAACTGAAGCTTTCTTT

d_call: TRBD1
j_call: TRBJ1-6
v_call: TRBV12-3/TRBV12-4
cdr3_length: 14
clone_size: -
cdr3_aa: CASRAGQGNSPLHF
cdr3_nt: TGTGCCAGCAGGGCGGGACAGGGTAATTCACCCCTCCACTTT

d_call: -
j_call: TRBJ1-1
v_call: TRBV29-1
cdr3_length: 11
clone_size: -
cdr3_aa: CSVRLSTEAFF
cdr3_nt: TGCAGCGTTCGGTTGAGCACTGAAGCTTTCTTT

d_call: TRBD1
j_call: TRBJ2-1
v_call: TRBV3-1
cdr3_length: 15
clone_size: few
cdr3_aa: CASSLAGTGTYEQFF
cdr3_nt: TGTGCCAGCAGCCTAGCCGGGACAGGGACGTATGAGCAGTTCTTC

d_call: -
j_call: TRBJ1-1
v_call: TRBV7-9
cdr3_length: 15
clone_size: many
cdr3_aa: CASSLAMSGDTEAFF
cdr3_nt: TGTGCCAGCAGCTTAGCAATGTCCGGGGACACTGAAGCTTTCTTT

d_call: -
j_call: TRBJ2-4
v_call: TRBV28
cdr3_length: 16
clone_size: -
cdr3_aa: CASSNRNRVAKNIQYF
cdr3_nt: TGTGCCAGCAGCAACCGGAACAGGGTGGCCAAAAACATTCAGTACTTC

d_call: TRBD2
j_call: TRBJ2-1
v_call: TRBV20-1
cdr3_length: 15
clone_size: many
cdr3_aa: CSARKGGELYNEQFF
cdr3_nt: TGCAGTGCTAGGAAGGGAGGGGAATTATACAATGAGCAGTTCTTC

d_call: -
j_call: TRBJ1-2
v_call: TRBV5-1
cdr3_length: 17
clone_size: -
cdr3_aa: CASSDENHLPRRYGYTF
cdr3_nt: TGCGCCAGCAGCGACGAAAACCACCTCCCTAGGCGGTATGGCTACACCTTC